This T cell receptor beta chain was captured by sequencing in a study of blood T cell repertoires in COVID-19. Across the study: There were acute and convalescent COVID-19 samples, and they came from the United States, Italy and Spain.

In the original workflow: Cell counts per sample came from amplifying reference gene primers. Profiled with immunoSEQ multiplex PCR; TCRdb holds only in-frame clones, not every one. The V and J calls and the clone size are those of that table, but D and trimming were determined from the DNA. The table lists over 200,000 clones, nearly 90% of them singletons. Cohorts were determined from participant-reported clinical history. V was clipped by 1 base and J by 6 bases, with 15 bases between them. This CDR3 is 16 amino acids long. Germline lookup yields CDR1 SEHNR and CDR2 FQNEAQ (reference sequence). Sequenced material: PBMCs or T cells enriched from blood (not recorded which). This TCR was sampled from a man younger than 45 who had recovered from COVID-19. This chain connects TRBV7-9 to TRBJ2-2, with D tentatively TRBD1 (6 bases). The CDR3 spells CASSLEGVARAGELFF. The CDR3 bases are TGTGCCAGCAGCTTAGAGGGGGTAGCTCGAGCCGGGGAGCTGTTTTTT.